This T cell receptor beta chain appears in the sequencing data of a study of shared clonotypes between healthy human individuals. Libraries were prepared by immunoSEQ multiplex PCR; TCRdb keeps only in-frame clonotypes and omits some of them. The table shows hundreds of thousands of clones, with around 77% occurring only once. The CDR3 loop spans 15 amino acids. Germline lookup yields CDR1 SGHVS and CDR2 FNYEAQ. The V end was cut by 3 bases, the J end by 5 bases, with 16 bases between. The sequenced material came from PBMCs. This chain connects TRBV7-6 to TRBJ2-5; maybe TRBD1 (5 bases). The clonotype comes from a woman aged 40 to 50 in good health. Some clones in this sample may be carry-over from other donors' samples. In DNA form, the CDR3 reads TGTGCCAGCAGCTTGTCAGGGCCCCCGCTGGAGACCCAGTACTTC. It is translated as CASSLSGPPLETQYF.